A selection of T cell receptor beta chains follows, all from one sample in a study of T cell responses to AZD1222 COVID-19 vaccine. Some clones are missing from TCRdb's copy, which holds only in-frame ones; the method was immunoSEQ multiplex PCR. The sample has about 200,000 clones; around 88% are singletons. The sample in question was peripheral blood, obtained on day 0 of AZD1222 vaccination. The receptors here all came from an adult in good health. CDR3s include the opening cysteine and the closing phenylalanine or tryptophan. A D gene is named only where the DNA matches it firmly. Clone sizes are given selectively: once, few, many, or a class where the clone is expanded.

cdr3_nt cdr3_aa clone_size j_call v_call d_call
TGTGCCTGGAGTGGTGGCGGCACTGAAGCTTTCTTT CAWSGGGTEAFF NA TRBJ1-1 TRBV30 NA
TGTGCCAGCATCCTCCAGGGGTTCGCTGAAGCTTTCTTT CASILQGFAEAFF NA TRBJ1-1 TRBV12-3/TRBV12-4 NA
TGCGCCAGCAGCCAGCCTCGGGAGCCAGGGGGGACCCAGTACTTC CASSQPREPGGTQYF NA TRBJ2-5 TRBV4-1 NA
TGTGCCAGCAGATACCTTAGCGGGGACACAGATACGCAGTATTTT CASRYLSGDTDTQYF medium-sized TRBJ2-3 TRBV6-2/TRBV6-3 TRBD2
TGTGCCAGCAGCCAAGGCTCAAGACTAGCGGTCCAAGAGACCCAGTACTTC CASSQGSRLAVQETQYF NA TRBJ2-5 TRBV4-2 TRBD2
TGTGCCAGCAGCCCGGCGGGCGGGGGGGTGACAGGTACGCAGTATTTT CASSPAGGGVTGTQYF NA TRBJ2-3 TRBV7-3 TRBD2
TGTGCCAGCAGTTTCTCGTTTCCCGGGACATACTATGGCTACACCTTC CASSFSFPGTYYGYTF few TRBJ1-2 TRBV28 NA
TGTGCCAGAAGCTCCTGTGAGGGGGGAAAATATGGCTACACCTTC CARSSCEGGKYGYTF NA TRBJ1-2 TRBV5-3 NA
TGTGCCAGCAGCGTAGCGAAGGGTTCCTCTGAAGCTTTCTTT CASSVAKGSSEAFF NA TRBJ1-1 TRBV13 NA
TGTGCCTGGAGCCCCGGACATGACCACGAGCAGTACTTC CAWSPGHDHEQYF NA TRBJ2-7 TRBV30 NA
TGTGCCAGCATGCGACAGGGGGGTCAGCCCCAGCATTTT CASMRQGGQPQHF NA TRBJ1-5 TRBV2 TRBD1
TGTGCCAGCAGCCCCTCCTGGGGGACTAGGGGCTACGAGCAGTACTTC CASSPSWGTRGYEQYF NA TRBJ2-7 TRBV7-2 TRBD2
TGTGCCAGCAGCCAAGTCCTAGCGGGGGGTAACACCGGGGAGCTGTTTTTT CASSQVLAGGNTGELFF NA TRBJ2-2 TRBV4-2 TRBD2
TGTGCCACCAGCAGAGTCAGAGGGACTGAAGCTTTCTTT CATSRVRGTEAFF NA TRBJ1-1 TRBV15 NA